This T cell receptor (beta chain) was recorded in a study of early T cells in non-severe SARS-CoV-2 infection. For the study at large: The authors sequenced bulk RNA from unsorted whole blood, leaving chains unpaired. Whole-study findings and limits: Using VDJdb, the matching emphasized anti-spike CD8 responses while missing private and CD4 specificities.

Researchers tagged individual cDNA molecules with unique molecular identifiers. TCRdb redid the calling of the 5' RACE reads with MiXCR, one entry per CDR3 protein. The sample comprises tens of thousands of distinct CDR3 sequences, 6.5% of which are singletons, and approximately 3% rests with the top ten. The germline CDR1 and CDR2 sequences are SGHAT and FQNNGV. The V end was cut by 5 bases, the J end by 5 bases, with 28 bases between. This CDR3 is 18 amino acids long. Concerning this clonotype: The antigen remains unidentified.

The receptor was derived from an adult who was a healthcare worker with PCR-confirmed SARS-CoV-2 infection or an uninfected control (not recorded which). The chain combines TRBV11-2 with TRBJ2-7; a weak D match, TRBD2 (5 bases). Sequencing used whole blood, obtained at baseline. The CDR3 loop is CASSEGLVRGRPNNEQYF. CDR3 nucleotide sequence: TGTGCCAGCAGCGAGGGTTTGGTTCGAGGAAGACCCAACAACGAGCAGTACTTC.